This T cell receptor (beta chain) was sequenced for a study of cytomegalovirus exposure and HLA in healthy donors. PCR was performed using 60 Vbeta and 13 Jbeta primers. Some clones are missing from TCRdb's copy, which holds only in-frame ones; the method was immunoSEQ multiplex PCR. Found here are about 190,000 clones, 70% to 80% of them singletons; the top ten hold roughly 1.4%. The germline CDR1 and CDR2 sequences are SGHKS and YYEKEE (reference sequence). CDR3 size: 11 residues. Deletions cut 3 bases from V and 6 bases from J, with 6 bases between. This clone occurred many times. The TCR sequence derives from a woman in her fifties or sixties in good health and CMV-seronegative. V gene TRBV5-5 combines with J gene TRBJ1-1; D unclear. The sequenced sample consisted of PBMCs. The CDR3 coding sequence is TGTGCCAGCAGCTCTAACGCTGAAGCTTTCTTT. This codes for CASSSNAEAFF.